These T cell receptor beta chains were read from a single sample in a study of blood T cell repertoires in COVID-19. Some clones are missing from TCRdb's copy, which holds only in-frame ones; the method was immunoSEQ multiplex PCR. In the table there are 100,000 to 150,000 clones, around 87% of which are singletons. The sample taken for sequencing was peripheral blood. Receptors were obtained from a man between 70 and 80 years old with active COVID-19. Both conserved end residues are part of each CDR3. A D gene is named only where the DNA matches it firmly. Rows may omit the clone size; those that give it use once, few, many or a size class.

d_call	v_call	clone_size	j_call	cdr3_nt	cdr3_aa
.	TRBV21-1	.	TRBJ2-7	TGTGCCAGCAAAAAAACCGACCGTTACAGGGGAATTGGCCGTTGCGAGCAGTACTTC	CASKKTDRYRGIGRCEQYF
.	TRBV7-3	.	TRBJ2-5	TGTGCCAGCAGCCGTCACGGGATTGGGGAGACCCAGTACTTC	CASSRHGIGETQYF
TRBD2	TRBV3-1/TRBV3-2	.	TRBJ2-5	TGTGCCAGCAGCCAAGACTGGGGTCCTAGCGGGAGGGAGACCCAGTACTTC	CASSQDWGPSGRETQYF
.	TRBV3-1/TRBV3-2	.	TRBJ2-5	TGTGCCAGCAGCCAAGATCTCCAAGAGACCCAGTACTTC	CASSQDLQETQYF
TRBD1	TRBV7-7	.	TRBJ2-7	TGTGCTAGCAGCGTTGGACAGGGGAGTTCCTACGAGCAGTACTTC	CASSVGQGSSYEQYF
TRBD1	TRBV11-1	.	TRBJ2-2	TGTGCCAGCAGCTTTCAGACAGGGGGCACCGGGGAGCTGTTTTTT	CASSFQTGGTGELFF
TRBD2	TRBV2	.	TRBJ2-1	TGTGCCAGCAGTGCGATACTAGCGGGAGGAATCAATGAGCAGTTCTTC	CASSAILAGGINEQFF
.	TRBV5-6	.	TRBJ2-3	TGTGCCAGCAGTTCAGTGGATACGCAGTATTTT	CASSSVDTQYF
TRBD1	TRBV18	once	TRBJ2-3	TGTGCCAGCTCACCAAGGACAGGCGAGCAGTATTTT	CASSPRTGEQYF
.	TRBV7-9	few	TRBJ2-7	TGTGCCAGCAGCAGCAGTTGGACTCTCCACTTC	CASSSSWTLHF
TRBD2	TRBV7-6	.	TRBJ2-2	TGTGCCAGCAGGGCGAGTTCAGGGAGGGAACTTACCGGGGAGCTGTTTTTT	CASRASSGRELTGELFF
TRBD2	TRBV11-3	.	TRBJ2-5	TGTGCCAGCAGCTCGACTAGCGGGGGAGGAGAGACCCAGTACTTC	CASSSTSGGGETQYF
TRBD1	TRBV3-1/TRBV3-2	.	TRBJ2-3	TGTGCCAGCAGCCATAGACAGGGTGTTGTGGATACGCAGTATTTT	CASSHRQGVVDTQYF
TRBD1	TRBV28	.	TRBJ1-4	TGTGCCAGCAGTCGACAGGGTGCTAATGAAAAACTGTTTTTT	CASSRQGANEKLFF
.	TRBV5-1	.	TRBJ1-1	TGCGCCAGCAGCCCCGATGGACAGATGAACACTGAAGCTTTCTTT	CASSPDGQMNTEAFF
TRBD1	TRBV11-1	.	TRBJ2-7	TGTGCCAGCAGCCCAGACAGGGGGCAACAGTACTTC	CASSPDRGQQYF
.	TRBV27	.	TRBJ1-5	TGTGCCAGCAGTTTTTTTTCTATAGGCAATCAGCCCCAGCATTTT	CASSFFSIGNQPQHF
.	TRBV6-5	.	TRBJ1-1	TGTGCCAGCAGTTTTGAGGGCCGGAGTACTGAAGCTTTCTTT	CASSFEGRSTEAFF
TRBD1	TRBV6-2/TRBV6-3	.	TRBJ2-7	TGTGCCAGCAGTTACTCCGGGACAGGGGGCCACGAGCAGTACTTC	CASSYSGTGGHEQYF
.	TRBV9	.	TRBJ2-3	TGTGCCAGCAGCCTTACCGGGACACCCAGCACAGATACGCAGTATTTT	CASSLTGTPSTDTQYF
TRBD1	TRBV24-1	.	TRBJ2-3	TGTGCCACCAGTGATCCCGGGGACAGAGGTACAGATACGCAGTATTTT	CATSDPGDRGTDTQYF
.	TRBV3-1/TRBV3-2	.	TRBJ1-2	TGTGCCAGCAGCCAAGAGATGGACAGCCCCTATGGCTACACCTTC	CASSQEMDSPYGYTF